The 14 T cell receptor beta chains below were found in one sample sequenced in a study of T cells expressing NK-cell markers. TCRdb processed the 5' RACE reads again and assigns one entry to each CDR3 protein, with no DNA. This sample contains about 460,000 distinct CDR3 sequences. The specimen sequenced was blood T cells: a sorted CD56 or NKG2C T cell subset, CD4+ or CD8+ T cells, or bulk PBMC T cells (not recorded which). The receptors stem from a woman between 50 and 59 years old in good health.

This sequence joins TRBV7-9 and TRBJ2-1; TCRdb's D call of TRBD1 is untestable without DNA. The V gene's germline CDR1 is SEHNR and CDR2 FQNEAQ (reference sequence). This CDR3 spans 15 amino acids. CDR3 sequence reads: CASSPDSIGYNEQFF. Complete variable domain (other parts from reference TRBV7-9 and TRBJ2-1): DTGVSQNPRHKITKRGQNVTFRCDPISEHNRLYWYRQTLGQGPEFLTYFQNEAQLEKSRLLSDRFSAERPKGSFSTLEIQRTEQGDSAMYLCASSPDSIGYNEQFFGPGTRLTVL.

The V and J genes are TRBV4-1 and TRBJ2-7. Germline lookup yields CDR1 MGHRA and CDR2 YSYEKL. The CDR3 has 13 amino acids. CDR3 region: CASSQGILYEQYF.

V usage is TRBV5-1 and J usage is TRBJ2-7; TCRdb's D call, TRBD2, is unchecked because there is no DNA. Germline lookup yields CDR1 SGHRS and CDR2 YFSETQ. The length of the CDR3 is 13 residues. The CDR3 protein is CASSSLTSNEQYF.

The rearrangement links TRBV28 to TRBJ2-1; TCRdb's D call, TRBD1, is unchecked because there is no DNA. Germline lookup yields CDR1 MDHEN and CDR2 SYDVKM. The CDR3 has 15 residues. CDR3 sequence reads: CASRAWDRGYNEQFF.

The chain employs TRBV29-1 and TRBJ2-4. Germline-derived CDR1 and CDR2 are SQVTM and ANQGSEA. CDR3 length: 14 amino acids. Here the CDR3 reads CSGLWRLAKNIQYF.

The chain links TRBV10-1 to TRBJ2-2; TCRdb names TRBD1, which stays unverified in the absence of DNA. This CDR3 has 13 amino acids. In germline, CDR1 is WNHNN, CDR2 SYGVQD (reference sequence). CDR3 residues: CASSRQGLGELFF.

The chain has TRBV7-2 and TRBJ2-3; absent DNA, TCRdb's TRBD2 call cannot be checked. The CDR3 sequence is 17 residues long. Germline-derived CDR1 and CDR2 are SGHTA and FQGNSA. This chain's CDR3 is CASSSRRTAGVTDTQYF.

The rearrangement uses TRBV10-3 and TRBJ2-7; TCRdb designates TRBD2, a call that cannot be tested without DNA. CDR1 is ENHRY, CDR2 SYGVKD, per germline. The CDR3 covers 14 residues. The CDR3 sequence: CAISLGLSSYEQYF.

CDR3 amino acids: CSARGPRTITDTQYF. V and J are TRBV20-1 and TRBJ2-3; the D call from TCRdb, TRBD1, cannot be confirmed without DNA. This CDR3 is built from 15 residues. Germline assignment: CDR1 DFQATT and CDR2 SNEGSKA (reference sequence).

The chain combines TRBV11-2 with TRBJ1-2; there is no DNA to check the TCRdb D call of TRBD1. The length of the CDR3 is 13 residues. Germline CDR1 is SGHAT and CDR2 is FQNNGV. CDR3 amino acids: CASSSWGDYGYTF.

The CDR3 region is CASSQVRDRGPYGDTQYF. The chain joins TRBV14 to TRBJ2-3; TCRdb's D call, TRBD1, is unchecked because there is no DNA. The CDR3 contains 18 residues. Germline V gene data show CDR1 as SGHDN and CDR2 as FVKESK.

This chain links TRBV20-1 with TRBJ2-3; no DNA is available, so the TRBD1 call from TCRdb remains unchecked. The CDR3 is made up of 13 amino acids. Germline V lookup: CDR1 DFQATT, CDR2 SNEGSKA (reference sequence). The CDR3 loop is CSAFIDRSDTQYF.

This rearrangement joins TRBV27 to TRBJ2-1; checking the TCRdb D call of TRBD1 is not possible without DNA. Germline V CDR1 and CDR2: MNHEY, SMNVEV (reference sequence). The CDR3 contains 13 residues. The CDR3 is CASRGPGSNEQFF.

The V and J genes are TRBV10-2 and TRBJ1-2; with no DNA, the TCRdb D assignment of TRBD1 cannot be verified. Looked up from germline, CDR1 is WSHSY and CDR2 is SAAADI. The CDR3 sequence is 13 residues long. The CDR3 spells CASRPGQAYGYTF.